This TCR beta chain was sequenced during a study of identical twins. Study-level results: It was possible that invariant MAIT and iNKT cells partly confounded the zero-insertion analyses. Cord blood beta clonotypes present at high abundance carried fewer insertions; no such pattern appeared in memory repertoires. Its conclusions, products of cross-sectional statistical analysis, did not come from following the same donors.

This clonotype has ten or more counts. What it binds is unknown. CDR3 size: 16 residues. The germline V gene encodes CDR1 SGHDT and CDR2 YYEEEE. After removal of 1 base from V and 1 base from J, the junction contained 7 bases not matched to a gene. TCRdb redid the calling of the 5' RACE reads with MiXCR, one entry per CDR3 protein. The data contain 700,000 or so distinct CDR3 sequences, over 8.5% of them seen just once; the ten biggest clones take up approximately 0.94%. The same sample was also studied in work on yellow fever vaccine responses in identical twins.

The TCR originated in a woman in her late teens or twenties in good health. Specimen: PBMCs. The chain employs TRBV5-6 and TRBJ2-5, with TRBD1 matching over 7 bases. For the CDR3, the DNA is TGTGCCAGCAGCTTGACTATGACAGGGCCCCAAGAGACCCAGTACTTC. This sequence encodes CASSLTMTGPQETQYF.